The sequence of this TCR beta chain was determined in a study of blood T cells in healthy people across ages. Turning to this clonotype: Antigen: not known.

Notes on the study in general: Naive CD4+ cell counts and diversity both ran higher in long-lived than in aged donors.

A second about 7 to 11 cycle PCR used barcoded and J-beta primers. All cDNA molecules were each tagged by a template-switch adaptor with 12 random nucleotides. TCRdb used MiXCR to reprocess the 5' RACE reads, holding one entry per CDR3 protein. This sample has fewer than 700,000 distinct CDR3 sequences, with around 38% found just once. The CDR3 length is 11 residues. V lost 5 bases and J lost 10, with 9 bases in between. Per the germline V gene, CDR1 is MNHEY and CDR2 is SVGEGT. This TCR was sampled from a man older than 75 in good health. The sequenced sample consisted of blood. The chain combines TRBV6-2 or TRBV6-3 with TRBJ2-1; TRBD1 is a possible D gene (5 bases). The CDR3 loop reads CASSARQEQFF. As DNA, the CDR3 is TGTGCCAGCAGTGCCAGACAGGAGCAGTTCTTC.